This paragraph reports one TCR beta chain. Antigen: not known. The sample originates from a study of OX40 agonist ivuxolimab in advanced cancers. The study, taken as a whole, reports: Some of the nonresponding patients also showed low levels of normalized T-cell clonal expansion. With doses of 0.1 to 3.0 mg/kg, CD4+ and CD8+ blood T cells had undergone clonal expansion by week 6.

Trimming shortened V by 1 base and J by 4 bases, and 10 bases separated the two germline ends. The CDR3 runs 14 residues. CDR1 SGHTA and CDR2 FQGNSA come from the germline V gene. TCRdb's copy holds only in-frame clones and misses some; the assay was immunoSEQ multiplex PCR. The sample records 80,000 or so clones, around 85% being singletons. This chain connects TRBV7-2 to TRBJ1-2; D remains ambiguous. The sample was CD4+ or CD8+ T cells sorted from blood, taken in a trial of the OX40 agonist ivuxolimab. The receptor was derived from an adult with an advanced solid tumor such as melanoma, head and neck, liver or kidney cancer. CDR3 protein: CASSLEGRIYGYTF. The CDR3, as DNA: TGTGCCAGCAGCTTAGAAGGCAGAATCTATGGCTACACCTTC.